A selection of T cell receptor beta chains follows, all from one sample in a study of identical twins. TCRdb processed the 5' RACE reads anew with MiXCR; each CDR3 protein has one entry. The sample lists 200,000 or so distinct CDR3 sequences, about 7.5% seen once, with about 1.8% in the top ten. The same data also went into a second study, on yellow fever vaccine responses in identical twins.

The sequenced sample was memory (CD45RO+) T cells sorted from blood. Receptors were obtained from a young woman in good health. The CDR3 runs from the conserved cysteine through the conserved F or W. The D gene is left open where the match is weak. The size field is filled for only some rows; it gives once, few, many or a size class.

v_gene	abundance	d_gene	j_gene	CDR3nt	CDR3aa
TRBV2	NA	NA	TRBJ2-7	TGTGCCAGCAAGGAGGGATCCTACGAGCAGTACTTC	CASKEGSYEQYF
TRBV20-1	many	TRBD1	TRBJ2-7	TGCAGTGCTAGAGATGACCGCCTCGGACAGGGACAACCCTACGAGCAGTACTTC	CSARDDRLGQGQPYEQYF
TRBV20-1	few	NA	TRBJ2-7	TGCAGTACCCCGAGTAGCGGCTTGTTATGGCAGTACTTC	CSTPSSGLLWQYF
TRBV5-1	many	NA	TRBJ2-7	TGCGCCAGCAGCTTGGGAGGCGGATCAAGCGCCTACGAGCAGTACTTC	CASSLGGGSSAYEQYF
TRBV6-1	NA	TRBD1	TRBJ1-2	TGTGCCACAACGACAGGGAGGGTCTATGGCTACACCTTC	CATTTGRVYGYTF
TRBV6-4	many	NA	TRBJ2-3	TGTGCCAGCAGTGAGACTAGGGGACACACAGATACGCAGTATTTT	CASSETRGHTDTQYF
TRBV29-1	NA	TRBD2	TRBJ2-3	TGCAGCGTTGAAGGCCCGACTAGCGGGAGCACAGATACGCAGTATTTT	CSVEGPTSGSTDTQYF
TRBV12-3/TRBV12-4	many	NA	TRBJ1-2	TGTGCCAGCACCCCCGGACAGACTACGAACTATGGCTACACCTTC	CASTPGQTTNYGYTF
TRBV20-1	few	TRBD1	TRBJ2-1	TGCAGTGCTACGCCAATCCAAAGACAGGGGGCGGGTGAGCAGTTCTTC	CSATPIQRQGAGEQFF
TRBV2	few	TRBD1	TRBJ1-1	TGTGCCACCCGACAGGGTCGGACTGAAGCTTTCTTT	CATRQGRTEAFF
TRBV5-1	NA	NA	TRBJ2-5	TGCGCCAGCAGCTTGGAGGGGAAATGGGCGGGAGAGACCCAGTACTTC	CASSLEGKWAGETQYF
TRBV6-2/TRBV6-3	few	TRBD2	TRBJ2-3	TGTGCCAGCAGTTACTCTATGGGGCTAGCGGTCACAGATACGCAGTATTTT	CASSYSMGLAVTDTQYF
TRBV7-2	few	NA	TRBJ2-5	TGTGCCAGCAGCCCTGGTGTGGGCCGGGAAGAGACCCAGTACTTC	CASSPGVGREETQYF
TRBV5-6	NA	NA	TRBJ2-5	TGTGCCAGCCGAGACAGGCAACGAGAGACCCAGTACTTC	CASRDRQRETQYF
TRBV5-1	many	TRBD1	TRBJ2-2	TGCGCCAGCAGCCAGGGGGACCAAAACACCGGGGAGCTGTTTTTT	CASSQGDQNTGELFF
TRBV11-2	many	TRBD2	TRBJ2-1	TGTGCCAGCAGCCGGTCCGGGACTAGCGGGAATATACAGCAGTTCTTC	CASSRSGTSGNIQQFF
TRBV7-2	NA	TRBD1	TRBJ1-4	TGTGCCAGCAGCTTAGCGCCGGGGACAGGGACAATGGGGAAACTGTTTTTT	CASSLAPGTGTMGKLFF
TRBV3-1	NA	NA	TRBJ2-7	TGTGCCAGCAGCCAAGGGTCCAGGGCCTACGAGCAGTACTTC	CASSQGSRAYEQYF
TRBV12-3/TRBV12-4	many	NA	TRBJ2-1	TGTGCCAGCAGTTTCGGCTGGTGGGGGGCGACTGGTAATGAGCAGTTCTTC	CASSFGWWGATGNEQFF
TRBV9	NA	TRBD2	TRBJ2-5	TGTGCCAGCAGCGTAGCGGCGGGAGCTTCAGAGACCCAGTACTTC	CASSVAAGASETQYF
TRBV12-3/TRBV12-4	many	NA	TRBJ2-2	TGTGCCAGCAGCACCGGGACGACAAACACCGGGGAGCTGTTTTTT	CASSTGTTNTGELFF
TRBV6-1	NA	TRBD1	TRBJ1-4	TGTGCCAGCAGTGTATCCGGGACAGCCGATGAAAAACTGTTTTTT	CASSVSGTADEKLFF
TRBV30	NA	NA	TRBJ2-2	TGTGCCTGGGGGTCCCGGAACACCGGGGAGCTGTTTTTT	CAWGSRNTGELFF
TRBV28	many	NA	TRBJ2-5	TGTGCCAGCAGTTTATCCCGGCCGTCCATGCAAGAGACCCAGTACTTC	CASSLSRPSMQETQYF
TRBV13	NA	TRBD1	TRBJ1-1	TGTGCCAGCAGGGTTAATCAGGGGGCGCATACCCTGAACACTGAAGCTTTCTTT	CASRVNQGAHTLNTEAFF
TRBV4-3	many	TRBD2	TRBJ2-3	TGCGCCAGCAGCCAAGATCTAGCGGGAGGGCCAGATACGCAGTATTTT	CASSQDLAGGPDTQYF
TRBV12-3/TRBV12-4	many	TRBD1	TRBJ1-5	TGTGCCAGCAGTCCCACCCTGCCAGGACAGGGAAATCAGCCCCAGCATTTT	CASSPTLPGQGNQPQHF
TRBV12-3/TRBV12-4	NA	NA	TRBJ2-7	TGTGCCAGCAGTCCCCCCGGGGGCGGCTACTCCTACGAGCAGTACTTC	CASSPPGGGYSYEQYF
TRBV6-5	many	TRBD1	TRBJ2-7	TGTGCCAGCAGTTACCCGGGACAGGGGGTAATTGAGCAGTACTTC	CASSYPGQGVIEQYF
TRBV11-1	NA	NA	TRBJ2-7	TGTGCCAGCAGCTTAAACGGTGCAACCTCCTACGAGCAGTACTTC	CASSLNGATSYEQYF
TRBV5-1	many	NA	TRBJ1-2	TGCGCCAGCAGCTCGGACGGACACCCTGGGGATGGCTACACCTTC	CASSSDGHPGDGYTF